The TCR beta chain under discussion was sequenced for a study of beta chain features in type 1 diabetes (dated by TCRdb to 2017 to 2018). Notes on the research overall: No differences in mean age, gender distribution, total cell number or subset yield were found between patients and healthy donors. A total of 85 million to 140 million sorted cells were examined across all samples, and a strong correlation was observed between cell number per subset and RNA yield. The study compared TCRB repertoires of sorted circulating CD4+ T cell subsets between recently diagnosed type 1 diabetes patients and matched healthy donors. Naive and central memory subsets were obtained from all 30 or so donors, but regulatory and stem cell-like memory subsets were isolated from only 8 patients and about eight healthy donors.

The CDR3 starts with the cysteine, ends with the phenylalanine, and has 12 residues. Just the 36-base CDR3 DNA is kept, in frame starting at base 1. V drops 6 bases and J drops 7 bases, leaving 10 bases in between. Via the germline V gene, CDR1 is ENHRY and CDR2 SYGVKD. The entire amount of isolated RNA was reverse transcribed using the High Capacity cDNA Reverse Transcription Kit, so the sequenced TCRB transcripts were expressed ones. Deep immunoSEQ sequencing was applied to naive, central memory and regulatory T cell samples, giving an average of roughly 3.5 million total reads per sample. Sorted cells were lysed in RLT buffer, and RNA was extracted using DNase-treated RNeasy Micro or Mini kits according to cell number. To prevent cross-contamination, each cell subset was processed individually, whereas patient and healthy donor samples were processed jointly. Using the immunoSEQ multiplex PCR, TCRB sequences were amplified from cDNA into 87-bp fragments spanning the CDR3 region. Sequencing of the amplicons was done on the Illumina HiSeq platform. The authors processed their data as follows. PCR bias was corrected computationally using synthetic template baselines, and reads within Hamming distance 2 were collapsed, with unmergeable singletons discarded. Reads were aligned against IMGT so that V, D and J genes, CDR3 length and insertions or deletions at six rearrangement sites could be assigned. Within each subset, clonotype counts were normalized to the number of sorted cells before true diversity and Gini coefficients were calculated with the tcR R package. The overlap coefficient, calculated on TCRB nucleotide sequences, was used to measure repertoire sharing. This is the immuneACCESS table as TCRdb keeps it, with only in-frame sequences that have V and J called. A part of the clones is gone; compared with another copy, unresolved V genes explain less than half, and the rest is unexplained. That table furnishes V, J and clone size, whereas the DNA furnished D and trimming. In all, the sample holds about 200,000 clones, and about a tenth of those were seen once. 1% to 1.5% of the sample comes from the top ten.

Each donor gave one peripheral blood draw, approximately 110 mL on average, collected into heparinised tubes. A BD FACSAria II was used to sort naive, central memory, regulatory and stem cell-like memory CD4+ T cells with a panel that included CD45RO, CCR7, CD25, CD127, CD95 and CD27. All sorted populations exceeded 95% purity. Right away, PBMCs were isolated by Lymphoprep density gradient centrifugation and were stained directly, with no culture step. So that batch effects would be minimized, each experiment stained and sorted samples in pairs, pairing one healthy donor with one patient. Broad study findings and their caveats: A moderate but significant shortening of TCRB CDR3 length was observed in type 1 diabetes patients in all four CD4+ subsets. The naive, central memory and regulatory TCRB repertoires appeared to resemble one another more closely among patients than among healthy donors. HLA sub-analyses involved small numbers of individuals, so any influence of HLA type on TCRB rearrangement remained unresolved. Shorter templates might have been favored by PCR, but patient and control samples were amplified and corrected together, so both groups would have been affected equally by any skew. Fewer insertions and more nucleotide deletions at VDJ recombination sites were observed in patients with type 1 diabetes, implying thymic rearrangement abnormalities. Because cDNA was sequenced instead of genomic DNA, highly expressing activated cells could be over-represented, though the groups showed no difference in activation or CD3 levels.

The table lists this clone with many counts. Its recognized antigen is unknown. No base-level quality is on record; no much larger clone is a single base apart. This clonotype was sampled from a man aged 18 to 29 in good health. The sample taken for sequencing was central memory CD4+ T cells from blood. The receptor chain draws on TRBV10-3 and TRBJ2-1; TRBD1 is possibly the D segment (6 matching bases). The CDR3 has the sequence CAIRRDTNEQFF. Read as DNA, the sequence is TGTGCCATCAGACGGGACACGAATGAGCAGTTCTTC.